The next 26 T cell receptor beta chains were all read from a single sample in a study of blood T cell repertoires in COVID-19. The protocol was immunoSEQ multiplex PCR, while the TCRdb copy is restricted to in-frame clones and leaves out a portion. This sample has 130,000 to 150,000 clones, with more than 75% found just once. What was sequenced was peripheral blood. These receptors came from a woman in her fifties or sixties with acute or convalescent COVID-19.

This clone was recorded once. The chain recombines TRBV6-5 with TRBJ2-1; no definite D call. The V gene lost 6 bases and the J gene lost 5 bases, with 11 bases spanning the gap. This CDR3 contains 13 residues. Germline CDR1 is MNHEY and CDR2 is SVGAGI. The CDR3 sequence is CASSPTTDNEQFF. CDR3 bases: TGTGCCAGCAGCCCCACAACCGACAATGAGCAGTTCTTC.

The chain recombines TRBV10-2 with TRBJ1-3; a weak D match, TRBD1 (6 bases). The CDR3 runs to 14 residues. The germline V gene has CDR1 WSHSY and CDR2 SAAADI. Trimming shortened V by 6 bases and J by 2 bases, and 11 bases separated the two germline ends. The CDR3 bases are TGCGCCAGCAGGCCAGGGGAACCTGGAAACACCATATATTTT. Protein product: CASRPGEPGNTIYF.

The CDR3, as DNA: TGTGCCAGCAGCCAAGAGGACAGGTCCCCTCAGCCCCAGCATTTT. Translating it yields CASSQEDRSPQPQHF. The V gene is TRBV3-1 (or the pseudogene TRBV3-2), the J gene TRBJ1-5, with 7 bases lining up with TRBD1. CDR3 length equals 15 residues. Germline CDR1 is LGHDT and CDR2 is YNNKEL (reference sequence). V trimming: 0 bases; J trimming: 6 bases; junction bases outside the gene matches: 5.

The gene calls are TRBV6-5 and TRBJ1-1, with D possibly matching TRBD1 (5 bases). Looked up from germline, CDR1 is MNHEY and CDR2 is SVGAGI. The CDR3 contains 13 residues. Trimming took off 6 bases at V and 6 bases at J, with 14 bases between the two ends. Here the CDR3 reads CASSLTRGAEAFF. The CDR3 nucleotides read TGTGCCAGCAGCTTAACCCGGGGGGCTGAAGCTTTCTTT.

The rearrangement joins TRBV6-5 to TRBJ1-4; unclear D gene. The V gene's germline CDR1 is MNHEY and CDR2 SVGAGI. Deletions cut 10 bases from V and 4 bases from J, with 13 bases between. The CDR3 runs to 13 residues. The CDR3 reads CATKESGNEKLFF. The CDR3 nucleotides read TGTGCCACCAAGGAGTCTGGTAATGAAAAACTGTTTTTT.

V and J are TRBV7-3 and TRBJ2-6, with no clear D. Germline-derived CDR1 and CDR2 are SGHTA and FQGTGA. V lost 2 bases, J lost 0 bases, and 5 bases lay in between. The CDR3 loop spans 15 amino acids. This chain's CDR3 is CASSLGLSGANVLTF. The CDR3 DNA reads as TGTGCCAGCAGCTTAGGCCTCTCTGGGGCCAACGTCCTGACTTTC.

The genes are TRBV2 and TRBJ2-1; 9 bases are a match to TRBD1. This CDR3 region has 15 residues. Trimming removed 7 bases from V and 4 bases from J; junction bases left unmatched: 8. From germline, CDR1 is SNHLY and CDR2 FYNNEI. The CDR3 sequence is CASTQDRGDYNEQFF. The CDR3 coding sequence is TGTGCCAGCACCCAGGACAGGGGAGATTACAATGAGCAGTTCTTC.

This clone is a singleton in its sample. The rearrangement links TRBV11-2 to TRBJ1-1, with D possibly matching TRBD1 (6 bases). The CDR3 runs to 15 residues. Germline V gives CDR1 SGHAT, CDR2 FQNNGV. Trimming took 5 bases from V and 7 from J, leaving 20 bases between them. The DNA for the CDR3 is TGTGCCAGCAGCCCGTCCCCGTTTACAGGGATTGAAGCTTTCTTT. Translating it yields CASSPSPFTGIEAFF.

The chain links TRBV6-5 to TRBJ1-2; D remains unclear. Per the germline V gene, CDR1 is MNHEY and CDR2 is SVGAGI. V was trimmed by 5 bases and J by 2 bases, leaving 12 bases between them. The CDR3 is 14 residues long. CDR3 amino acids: CASSNEVQNYGYTF. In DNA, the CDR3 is TGTGCCAGCAGTAACGAGGTTCAGAACTATGGCTACACCTTC.

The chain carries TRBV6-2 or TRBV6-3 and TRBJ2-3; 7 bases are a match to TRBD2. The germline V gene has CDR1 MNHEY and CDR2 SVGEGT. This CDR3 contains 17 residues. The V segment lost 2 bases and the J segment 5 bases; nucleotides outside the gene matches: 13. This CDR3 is CASSYRLAARTGDTQYF. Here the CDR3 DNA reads TGTGCCAGCAGTTACAGGCTAGCGGCCCGAACCGGAGATACGCAGTATTTT.

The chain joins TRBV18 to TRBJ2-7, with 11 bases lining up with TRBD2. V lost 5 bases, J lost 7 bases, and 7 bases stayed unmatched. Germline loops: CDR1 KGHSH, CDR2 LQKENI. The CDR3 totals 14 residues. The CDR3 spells CASSGTSGGREQYF. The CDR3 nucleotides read TGTGCCAGCTCAGGAACTAGCGGGGGCAGGGAGCAGTACTTC.

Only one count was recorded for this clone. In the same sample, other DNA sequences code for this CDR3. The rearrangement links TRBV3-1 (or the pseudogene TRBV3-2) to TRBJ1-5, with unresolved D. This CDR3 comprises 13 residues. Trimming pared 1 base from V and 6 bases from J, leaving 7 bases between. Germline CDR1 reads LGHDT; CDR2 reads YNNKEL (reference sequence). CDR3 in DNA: TGTGCCAGCAGCCAAGGGGCTGGTCAGCCCCAGCATTTT. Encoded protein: CASSQGAGQPQHF.

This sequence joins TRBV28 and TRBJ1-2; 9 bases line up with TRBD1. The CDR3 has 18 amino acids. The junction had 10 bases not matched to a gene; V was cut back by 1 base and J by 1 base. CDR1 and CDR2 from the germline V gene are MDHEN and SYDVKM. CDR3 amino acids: CASSLSHRGRGLNYGYTF. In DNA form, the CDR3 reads TGTGCCAGCAGTTTATCCCACAGGGGGCGCGGACTTAACTATGGCTACACCTTC.

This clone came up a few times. The CDR3 protein is CASSVGDIRYNEQFF. CDR3 coding DNA: TGTGCCAGCAGCGTAGGAGATATTAGATACAATGAGCAGTTCTTC. The chain uses TRBV9 and TRBJ2-1; no reliable D call. Trimming removed 0 bases at V and 4 bases at J, with 11 bases between. Germline lookup yields CDR1 SGDLS and CDR2 YYNGEE. This CDR3 region has 15 residues.

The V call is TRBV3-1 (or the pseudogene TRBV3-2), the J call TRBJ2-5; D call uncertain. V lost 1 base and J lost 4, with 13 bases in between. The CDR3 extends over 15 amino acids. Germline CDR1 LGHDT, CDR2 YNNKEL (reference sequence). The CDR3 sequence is CASSQAQVLGETQYF. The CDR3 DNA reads TGTGCCAGCAGCCAAGCCCAGGTTTTGGGAGAGACCCAGTACTTC.

This CDR3 is CASSWLEGAGELFF. The CDR3 DNA follows: TGTGCCAGCAGCTGGCTAGAGGGGGCCGGGGAGCTGTTTTTT. The V call is TRBV7-2, the J call TRBJ2-2; perhaps TRBD1 as D (6 bases). Germline V gives CDR1 SGHTA, CDR2 FQGNSA. CDR3 size: 14 residues. Trimming shortened V by 4 bases and J by 6 bases, and 12 bases separated the two germline ends.

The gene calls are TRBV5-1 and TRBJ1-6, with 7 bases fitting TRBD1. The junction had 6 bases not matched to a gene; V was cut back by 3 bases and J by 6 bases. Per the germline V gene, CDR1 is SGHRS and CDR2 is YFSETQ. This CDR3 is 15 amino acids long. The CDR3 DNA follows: TGCGCCAGCAGCTGGGACAGTTTCACTAATTCACCCCTCCACTTT. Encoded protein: CASSWDSFTNSPLHF.

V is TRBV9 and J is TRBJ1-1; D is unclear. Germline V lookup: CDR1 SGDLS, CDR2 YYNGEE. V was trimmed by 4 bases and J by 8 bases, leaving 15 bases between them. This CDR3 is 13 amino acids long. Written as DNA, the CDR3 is TGTGCCAGCAGCTCTCATACCGGTCCCGAAGCTTTCTTT. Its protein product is CASSSHTGPEAFF.

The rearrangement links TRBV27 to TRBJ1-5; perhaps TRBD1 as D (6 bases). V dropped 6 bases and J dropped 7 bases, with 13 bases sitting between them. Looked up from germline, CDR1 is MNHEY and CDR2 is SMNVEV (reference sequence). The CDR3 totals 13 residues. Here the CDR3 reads CASSEQGRQPQHF. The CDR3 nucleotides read TGTGCCAGCAGCGAACAGGGACGCCAGCCCCAGCATTTT.

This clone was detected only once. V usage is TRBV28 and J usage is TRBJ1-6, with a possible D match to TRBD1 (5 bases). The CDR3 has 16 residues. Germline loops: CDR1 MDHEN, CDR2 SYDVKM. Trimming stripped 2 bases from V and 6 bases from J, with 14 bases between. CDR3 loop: CASSLISGGGNSPLHF. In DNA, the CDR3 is TGTGCCAGCAGTTTAATTTCGGGGGGGGGTAATTCACCCCTCCACTTT.

CDR3 loop: CASSYIGARETQYF. The CDR3 region has the DNA TGTGCCAGCAGTTACATTGGGGCGCGGGAGACCCAGTACTTC. The gene calls are TRBV6-2 or TRBV6-3 and TRBJ2-5; D might be TRBD1 (5 bases). V gave up 2 bases and J gave up 5 bases, with 12 bases separating them. Germline V lookup: CDR1 MNHEY, CDR2 SVGEGT. This CDR3 is built from 14 residues.

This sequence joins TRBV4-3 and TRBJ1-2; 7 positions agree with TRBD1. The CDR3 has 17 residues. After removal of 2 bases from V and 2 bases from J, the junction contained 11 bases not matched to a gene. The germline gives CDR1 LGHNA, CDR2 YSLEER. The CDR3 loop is CASSQIRAGTENYGYTF. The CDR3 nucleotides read TGCGCCAGCAGCCAAATTAGAGCCGGGACAGAAAACTATGGCTACACCTTC.

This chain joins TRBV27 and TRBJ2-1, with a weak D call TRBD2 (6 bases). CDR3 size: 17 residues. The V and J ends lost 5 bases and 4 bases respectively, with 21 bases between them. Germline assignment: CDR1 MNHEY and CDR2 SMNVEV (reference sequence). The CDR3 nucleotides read TGTGCCAGCAGTCCATACCGGGACTCGGAGAGTTACAATGAGCAGTTCTTC. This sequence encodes CASSPYRDSESYNEQFF.

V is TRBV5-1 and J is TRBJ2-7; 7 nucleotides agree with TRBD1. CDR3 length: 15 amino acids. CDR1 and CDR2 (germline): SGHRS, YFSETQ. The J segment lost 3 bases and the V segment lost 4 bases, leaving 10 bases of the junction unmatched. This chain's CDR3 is CASSQGQEVGYEQYF. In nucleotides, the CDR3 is TGCGCCAGCAGCCAAGGACAGGAGGTTGGCTACGAGCAGTACTTC.

The chain's CDR3 is CASSLELLGVPTFF. In nucleotides, the CDR3 is TGTGCCAGCAGCCTGGAGTTGTTAGGGGTACCGACGTTCTTC. V usage is TRBV3-1 (or the pseudogene TRBV3-2) and J usage is TRBJ2-1; a possible D gene is TRBD1 (5 bases). V lost 4 bases and J 15 bases, leaving 22 bases between the germline ends. Germline loops: CDR1 LGHDT, CDR2 YNNKEL (reference sequence). The CDR3 length is 14 residues.

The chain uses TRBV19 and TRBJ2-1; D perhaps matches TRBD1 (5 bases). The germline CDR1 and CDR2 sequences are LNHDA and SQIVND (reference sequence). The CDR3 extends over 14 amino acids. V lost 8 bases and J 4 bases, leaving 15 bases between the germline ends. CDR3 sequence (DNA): TGTGCCAGTCGAGACTCCAGGGTTTACAATGAGCAGTTCTTC. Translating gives CASRDSRVYNEQFF.